The rows below give T cell receptor beta chains drawn from one sample of a study of blood T cells in healthy people across ages. MiXCR, applied by TCRdb to the 5' RACE reads, yields one record per CDR3 protein. The sample has about 930,000 distinct CDR3 sequences, roughly 29% seen once. The sample was also reused in another study, on T cells of mothers and their children.

The sample comprised blood. The receptors shown here come from a woman between 40 and 55 years old in good health. Each CDR3 is given with its conserved first and last residue. D genes are given only for firm matches. Rows may omit the clone size; those that give it use once, few, many or a size class.

cdr3_nt cdr3_aa d_call j_call clone_size v_call
TGTGCCAGCAGTGTTTCGGGTTACGAGCAGTACTTC CASSVSGYEQYF . TRBJ2-7 . TRBV6-1
TGTGCCAGCAGTGAAGCGTACAGCTACACTGAAGCTTTCTTT CASSEAYSYTEAFF . TRBJ1-1 . TRBV2
TGCAGCGTTGAATTGATGGGACAGGGGCTCTCCTACGAGCAGTACTTC CSVELMGQGLSYEQYF TRBD1 TRBJ2-7 . TRBV29-1
TGTGCCACCAGTGATCCATCCGGCACTAGCGGGGGCCAGGGCTCCTACAATGAGCAGTTCTTC CATSDPSGTSGGQGSYNEQFF TRBD2 TRBJ2-1 few TRBV24-1
TGCAGCGTTCGGACAGGCAACTACAATGAGCAGTTCTTC CSVRTGNYNEQFF TRBD1 TRBJ2-1 many TRBV29-1
TGTGCCAGCAGTTTCGGACCTGGACAGGATGAAGCTTTCTTT CASSFGPGQDEAFF TRBD1 TRBJ1-1 few TRBV27
TGCGCCGGCAACCTAGGAGAGGGGCCCTACAATGAGCAGTTCTTC CAGNLGEGPYNEQFF . TRBJ2-1 . TRBV5-1
TGCAGTGCTATGGACAGCAGCTTCCAAGAGACCCAGTACTTC CSAMDSSFQETQYF . TRBJ2-5 many TRBV20-1
TGTGCCAGCAGCTTAGGAGGGCACGCTGAAGCTTTCTTT CASSLGGHAEAFF . TRBJ1-1 . TRBV11-2
TGTGCCACCAGCAGAGTCGAGGGACTAGCGTTAAGCTCCTACGAGCAGTACTTC CATSRVEGLALSSYEQYF TRBD2 TRBJ2-7 . TRBV15
TGCAGTGCTAGTGGGGACAGGGGGCTAATTTCCTACGAGCAGTACTTC CSASGDRGLISYEQYF TRBD1 TRBJ2-7 . TRBV20-1
TGCGCCAGCAGCAAGGTCCTGGCAGGACCCTACGAGCAGTACTTC CASSKVLAGPYEQYF . TRBJ2-7 . TRBV5-1
TGTGCCAGCAGGAGACAGTCCTACGAGCAGTACTTC CASRRQSYEQYF . TRBJ2-7 many TRBV12-3/TRBV12-4
TGTGCCAGCAGTTCTCCCGGGGCAGGCGTCAATGAGCAGTTCTTC CASSSPGAGVNEQFF . TRBJ2-1 few TRBV6-6
TGTGCCAGCAGTCCCCAATGGGGGTCTGGAAACACCATATATTTT CASSPQWGSGNTIYF . TRBJ1-3 . TRBV12-3/TRBV12-4
TGTGCCAGCGGAGGAACAGGGGGATTGACAGATACGCAGTATTTT CASGGTGGLTDTQYF TRBD1 TRBJ2-3 . TRBV2
TGCGCCAGCAGCCAGGTGGGACTAGCAGAAGAGACCCAGTACTTC CASSQVGLAEETQYF TRBD2 TRBJ2-5 once TRBV4-1
TGTGCCAGCAGCCCCGGACAGGGGGCGCGCAATCAGCCCCAGCATTTT CASSPGQGARNQPQHF TRBD1 TRBJ1-5 . TRBV7-2
TGCAGCGTTGTGAAATTTAGCGGGACTCAAGATACGCAGTATTTT CSVVKFSGTQDTQYF TRBD2 TRBJ2-3 . TRBV29-1